The 19 T cell receptor beta chains in this list originate from one sample, sequenced in a study of blood T cells in healthy people across ages. A second PCR of roughly 7 to 11 cycles used a sample-barcoded 5' primer and a J-beta primer mix. One entry per CDR3 protein results from TCRdb running MiXCR on the 5' RACE reads. There are about 640,000 distinct CDR3 sequences in the sample; 58% occur only once, and 30% to 40% lies in the top ten. Specimen: blood. The receptors derive from a man in his sixties in good health.

V is TRBV20-1 and J is TRBJ2-5; D perhaps matches TRBD2 (6 bases). Trimming stripped 5 bases from V and 5 bases from J, with 18 bases between. Germline assignment: CDR1 DFQATT and CDR2 SNEGSKA (reference sequence). This CDR3 has 14 residues. The chain's CDR3 is CSAGSERGVETQYF. CDR3 in DNA: TGCAGTGCTGGCTCGGAACGCGGGGTGGAGACCCAGTACTTC.

This clonotype was picked up many times. This rearrangement joins TRBV6-1 to TRBJ2-4; D is uncertain. V dropped 3 bases and J dropped 5 bases, with 14 bases sitting between them. This CDR3 is built from 15 residues. Germline V gene data show CDR1 as MNHNS and CDR2 as SASEGT. The CDR3 bases are TGTGCCAGCAGTGACGGACGGCCGACCCAAAACATTCAGTACTTC. Translation gives CASSDGRPTQNIQYF.

The rearrangement joins TRBV2 to TRBJ2-1; D remains ambiguous. Germline loops: CDR1 SNHLY, CDR2 FYNNEI. This CDR3 has 12 residues. Trimming took 7 bases from V and 7 from J, leaving 11 bases between them. In DNA form, the CDR3 reads TGTGCCAGCACGGGTTTCCCGAATGAGCAGTTCTTC. Protein sequence: CASTGFPNEQFF. Supplemented by reference TRBV2 and TRBJ2-1, the full variable domain reads EPEVTQTPSHQVTQMGQEVILRCVPISNHLYFYWYRQILGQKVEFLVSFYNNEISEKSEIFDDQFSVERPDGSNFTLKIRSTKLEDSAMYFCASTGFPNEQFFGPGTRLTVL.

V usage is TRBV28 and J usage is TRBJ2-1, with TRBD2 matching 11 bases. Losses at the gene ends were 6 bases for V and 6 bases for J; bases not matched to a gene: 10. CDR3 size: 16 residues. The germline V gene has CDR1 MDHEN and CDR2 SYDVKM. This chain's CDR3 is CASRIHSGGAPNEQFF. The CDR3 coding sequence is TGTGCCAGCAGGATCCATAGCGGGGGGGCCCCCAATGAGCAGTTCTTC.

This rearrangement joins TRBV6-5 to TRBJ1-1; D gene unclear. Germline V lookup: CDR1 MNHEY, CDR2 SVGAGI. The V end lost 6 bases, the J end lost 4 bases, and 15 bases lay between the germline ends. The CDR3 has 14 amino acids. This CDR3 reads CASSWGGLRTEAFF. In DNA form, the CDR3 reads TGTGCCAGCAGCTGGGGAGGGCTGCGCACTGAAGCTTTCTTT.

The chain links TRBV10-3 to TRBJ2-1, with 13 nucleotides matching TRBD2. This CDR3 is 19 amino acids long. CDR1 is ENHRY and CDR2 is SYGVKD in the germline V gene. The V segment lost 1 base and the J segment 0 bases; nucleotides outside the gene matches: 6. The CDR3, as DNA: TGTGCCATCAGTGAGTTTGGACTAGCGGGGGCTTCCTCCTACAATGAGCAGTTCTTC. Amino acids: CAISEFGLAGASSYNEQFF.

This chain's CDR3 is CASSPQGYTQYF. In DNA form, the CDR3 reads TGTGCCAGCAGTCCTCAGGGGTATACGCAGTATTTT. V and J are TRBV2 and TRBJ2-3; TRBD1 is a possible D gene (6 bases). The CDR3 is 12 residues long. Germline V lookup: CDR1 SNHLY, CDR2 FYNNEI. V was pared by 5 bases and J by 7 bases, with 10 bases between.

This chain joins TRBV6-4 and TRBJ2-1; possibly TRBD1 for D (5 bases). The V and J ends lost 2 bases and 1 base respectively, with 12 bases between them. CDR3 length equals 16 residues. Looked up from germline, CDR1 is MRHNA and CDR2 is SNTAGT. The DNA of the CDR3 is TGTGCCAGCAGTGACGGGGCAGGGCCGTCCTACAATGAGCAGTTCTTC. Its protein is CASSDGAGPSYNEQFF.

This chain links TRBV5-1 with TRBJ1-1, with D uncertain. V lost 4 bases, J lost 0 bases, and 10 bases lay in between. The CDR3 has 14 amino acids. CDR1 SGHRS and CDR2 YFSETQ come from the germline V gene. This CDR3 is CASSRELMNTEAFF. The CDR3 nucleotides read TGCGCCAGCAGCCGAGAGCTCATGAACACTGAAGCTTTCTTT. Based on the CDR3 plus reference TRBV5-1 and TRBJ1-1, the full variable domain is KAGVTQTPRYLIKTRGQQVTLSCSPISGHRSVSWYQQTPGQGLQFLFEYFSETQRNKGNFPGRFSGRQFSNSRSEMNVSTLELGDSALYLCASSRELMNTEAFFGQGTRLTVV.

This clonotype showed up just a few times. CDR3 sequence: CASELVPNTETQYF. CDR3 nucleotides: TGTGCCAGCGAGTTAGTCCCGAACACCGAGACCCAGTACTTC. The genes are TRBV6-2 or TRBV6-3 and TRBJ2-4; the D is unclear. The DNA end is a closer match to TRBJ2-5, so the J assignment may be wrong. In germline, CDR1 is MNHEY, CDR2 SVGEGT. The CDR3 extends over 14 amino acids.

This chain links TRBV21-1 with TRBJ2-7; TRBD1, the D gene given by the table, was not confirmed from the DNA. TRBV21-1 is termed a pseudogene. The CDR3 is made up of 17 amino acids. The chain's CDR3 is CASSKCTFSGRGNEQYF. CDR3 DNA: TGTGCCAGCAGCAAATGTACATTTTCGGGCAGGGGAAACGAGCAGTACTTC.

V and J are TRBV25-1 and TRBJ1-2, with D tentatively TRBD1 (6 bases). The V end was cut by 5 bases, the J end by 3 bases, with 10 bases between. The CDR3 contains 13 residues. Germline V gene lookup returns CDR1 MGHDK and CDR2 SYGVNS. This chain's CDR3 is CASSSPGDYGYTF. The CDR3 region has the DNA TGTGCCAGCAGTTCCCCAGGGGACTATGGCTACACCTTC.

Regarding this clonotype: One end of the junction does not line up with germline, which may come from a read error. V is TRBV20-1 and J is TRBJ1-1, with 9 nucleotides matching TRBD1. The CDR3 covers 14 residues. Per germline, CDR1 DFQATT and CDR2 SNEGSKA (reference sequence). The CDR3 DNA follows: TGCAGTGCTAGAGATGGAGGACAGGGGACTGGAGCTTTCTTT. Its translation is CSARDGGQGTGAFF.

The chain links TRBV5-1 to TRBJ2-5, with 8 bases matching TRBD1. CDR1 is SGHRS, CDR2 YFSETQ, per germline. The CDR3 is 17 residues long. Unmatched junction bases numbered 12, after V lost 0 bases and J lost 5 bases. The CDR3 DNA follows: TGCGCCAGCAGCTTGGTAACCCAGGGGGCTTTACGTGAGACCCAGTACTTC. This gives the protein CASSLVTQGALRETQYF.

CDR3 bases: TGTGCCAGCAGTTATACCGGGACAGCTCTCTCTGGGGCCAACGTCCTGACTTTC. It specifies CASSYTGTALSGANVLTF. The rearrangement links TRBV6-5 to TRBJ2-6, with 7 positions matching TRBD1. CDR1 is MNHEY and CDR2 is SVGAGI in the germline V gene. The CDR3 is made up of 18 amino acids. V was clipped by 3 bases and J by 0 bases; unmatched bases: 8.

The chain recombines TRBV4-1 with TRBJ2-5; TRBD1 matches at 7 bases. The CDR3 is 15 residues long. Germline CDR1 MGHRA, CDR2 YSYEKL. Trimming removed 1 base from V and 11 bases from J; junction bases left unmatched: 13. CDR3 bases: TGCGCCAGCAGCCAAGGACAGGGTCCGGGCGATGAGCAGTACTTC. Amino acids: CASSQGQGPGDEQYF.

Only a few counts were recorded for this clonotype. This rearrangement joins TRBV20-1 to TRBJ1-2, with D maybe TRBD1 (5 bases). The germline V gene has CDR1 DFQATT and CDR2 SNEGSKA (reference sequence). The CDR3 has 12 amino acids. V lost 5 bases and J lost 6, with 13 bases in between. Here the CDR3 reads CSAGGYRDGYTF. The CDR3 DNA is TGCAGTGCTGGGGGGTACAGAGATGGCTACACCTTC.

This rearrangement joins TRBV4-2 to TRBJ2-4; 7 bases map to TRBD2. The germline gives CDR1 LGHNA, CDR2 YNFKEQ. The CDR3 totals 16 residues. Trimming removed 1 base from V and 0 bases from J; junction bases left unmatched: 3. This chain's CDR3 is CASSQVGEGAKNIQYF. The CDR3 DNA sequence: TGTGCCAGCAGCCAAGTAGGGGAGGGAGCCAAAAACATTCAGTACTTC.

V gene TRBV2 combines with J gene TRBJ2-7; TRBD1 is a possible D gene (6 bases). This CDR3 region has 14 residues. V lost 10 bases and J 3 bases, leaving 19 bases between the germline ends. CDR1 and CDR2 from the germline V gene are SNHLY and FYNNEI. The CDR3 sequence is CATQTGKGVYEQYF. The CDR3 nucleotides are TGTGCCACACAAACAGGGAAAGGGGTCTACGAGCAGTACTTC.